Shown below are 28 T cell receptor beta chains from a single sample sequenced in a study of T cell responses to AZD1222 COVID-19 vaccine. Libraries were prepared by immunoSEQ multiplex PCR; TCRdb keeps only in-frame clonotypes and omits some of them. The sample includes around 140,000 clones. Sequences were obtained from peripheral blood. These receptors all come from an adult in good health.

The V call is TRBV18, the J call TRBJ1-3, with 9 bases identical to TRBD1. V shed 3 bases, J shed 4 bases, and the junction held 4 bases outside the gene matches. The CDR3 is made up of 15 amino acids. CDR1 is KGHSH, CDR2 LQKENI, per germline. CDR3 in amino acids: CASSPLQGAGNTIYF. CDR3 coding DNA: TGTGCCAGCTCACCTTTACAGGGGGCAGGAAACACCATATATTTT.

The chain joins TRBV7-9 to TRBJ2-1; tentatively, D is TRBD2 (6 bases). V shed 4 bases and J shed 10 bases, with 20 bases lying between them. This CDR3 spans 15 amino acids. The germline V gene encodes CDR1 SEHNR and CDR2 FQNEAQ (reference sequence). The CDR3 here is CASSSRDWELQEQFF. The CDR3 nucleotides read TGTGCCAGCAGCTCCCGGGACTGGGAGCTTCAAGAGCAGTTCTTC.

The chain has TRBV5-1 and TRBJ2-1, with D maybe TRBD2 (6 bases). The CDR3 totals 13 residues. The V gene's germline CDR1 is SGHRS and CDR2 YFSETQ. Deletions cut 7 bases from V and 4 bases from J, with 12 bases between. The DNA for the CDR3 is TGCGCCAGCGGGCGGGGCGGGTACAATGAGCAGTTCTTC. Translating it yields CASGRGGYNEQFF.

The CDR3 coding sequence is TGTGCCAGTAGTCTTCGACAGGGTGTGACTGAAGCTTTCTTT. Translation gives CASSLRQGVTEAFF. The rearrangement links TRBV19 to TRBJ1-1; 7 bases align to TRBD1. Trimming at V came to 5 bases and at J to 5 bases, leaving 8 bases not matched to a gene. CDR1 and CDR2 from the germline V gene are LNHDA and SQIVND (reference sequence). The CDR3 has 14 residues.

The chain carries TRBV29-1 and TRBJ2-7; a possible D gene is TRBD2 (5 bases). CDR1 is SQVTM and CDR2 is ANQGSEA in the germline V gene. This CDR3 is 13 amino acids long. Trimming cost V 0 bases and J 3 bases, with 9 bases left between them. The CDR3 here is CSVEDLGDYEQYF. CDR3 DNA sequence: TGCAGCGTTGAAGATCTGGGAGACTACGAGCAGTACTTC.

The chain has TRBV19 and TRBJ1-6; possible D gene TRBD1, 5 bases. This CDR3 spans 13 amino acids. CDR1 and CDR2 from the germline V gene are LNHDA and SQIVND (reference sequence). Trimming cost V 5 bases and J 10 bases, with 12 bases left between them. CDR3 sequence: CASSLQGRSPLHF. In DNA, the CDR3 is TGTGCCAGTAGTCTTCAGGGCCGGTCACCCCTCCACTTT.

V is TRBV18 and J is TRBJ1-2, with D unresolved. CDR3 length: 15 amino acids. The germline gives CDR1 KGHSH, CDR2 LQKENI. Trimming pared 3 bases from V and 7 bases from J, leaving 18 bases between. CDR3 residues: CASSPASYRSGGYTF. In nucleotides, the CDR3 is TGTGCCAGCTCACCGGCTTCTTATCGGTCCGGTGGCTACACCTTC. Drawing the rest from reference TRBV18 and TRBJ1-2, the complete variable domain is NAGVMQNPRHLVRRRGQEARLRCSPMKGHSHVYWYRQLPEEGLKFMVYLQKENIIDESGMPKERFSAEFPKEGPSILRIQQVVRGDSAAYFCASSPASYRSGGYTFGSGTRLTVV.

This sequence joins TRBV7-9 and TRBJ1-1, with TRBD1 identical over 8 bases. The V and J ends lost 8 bases and 1 base, in that order; junction bases with no gene match: 15. The CDR3 sequence is 17 residues long. CDR1 is SEHNR and CDR2 is FQNEAQ in the germline V gene (reference sequence). CDR3 amino acids: CASQNKNRGTKNTEAFF. The DNA of the CDR3 is TGTGCCAGCCAAAACAAAAACAGGGGGACCAAGAACACTGAAGCTTTCTTT.

CDR3 amino acids: CATSSRTDYGYTF. The DNA of the CDR3 is TGTGCCACCAGCAGCCGGACGGACTATGGCTACACCTTC. The V and J genes are TRBV15 and TRBJ1-2; unclear D gene. The ends were cut back, 3 bases at V and 3 bases at J, with 8 bases in the middle. The CDR3 length is 13 residues. Germline V gene sequence: CDR1 LNHNV, CDR2 YYDKDF (reference sequence).

The chain combines TRBV5-1 with TRBJ2-3; 9 bases fit TRBD2. Trimming cost V 6 bases and J 9 bases; bases outside gene matches: 17. This CDR3 contains 16 residues. CDR1 is SGHRS, CDR2 YFSETQ, per germline. For the CDR3, the DNA is TGCGCCAGCACCCTTAGCGGGGGCTCCCGCCGGGGAACGCAGTATTTT. Protein sequence: CASTLSGGSRRGTQYF.

V and J are TRBV7-3 and TRBJ2-3; 13 bases match TRBD2. The V gene's germline CDR1 is SGHTA and CDR2 FQGTGA. The CDR3 spans 16 residues. V shed 5 bases, J shed 6 bases, and the junction held 8 bases outside the gene matches. The CDR3 loop reads CASSAGLAGTADTQYF. CDR3 DNA sequence: TGTGCCAGCAGCGCGGGACTAGCGGGGACTGCTGATACGCAGTATTTT. Full variable domain (outside the CDR3, taken from reference TRBV7-3 and TRBJ2-3): GAGVSQTPSNKVTEKGKYVELRCDPISGHTALYWYRQSLGQGPEFLIYFQGTGAADDSGLPNDRFFAVRPEGSVSTLKIQRTERGDSAVYLCASSAGLAGTADTQYFGPGTRLTVL.

The CDR3 region has the DNA TGTGCCAGCAGCCGCGGACAGGGACGAGGATCAACTAATGAAAAACTGTTTTTT. The encoded protein is CASSRGQGRGSTNEKLFF. The chain links TRBV11-3 to TRBJ1-4, with 8 bases fitting TRBD1. V lost 5 bases, J lost 0 bases, and 11 bases stayed unmatched. Per germline, CDR1 SGHNT and CDR2 YENEEA. This CDR3 has 18 amino acids.

The CDR3, as DNA: TGTGCCAGTAGTATAGCTGCCAGACCAAATCAGCCCCAGCATTTT. Amino acids: CASSIAARPNQPQHF. The rearrangement links TRBV19 to TRBJ1-5; D is ambiguous. The CDR3 runs to 15 residues. Trimming left V 1 base short and J 4 bases short, with 11 bases between. From germline, CDR1 is LNHDA and CDR2 SQIVND (reference sequence).

The chain carries TRBV2 and TRBJ2-1; 10 bases fit TRBD1. V lost 6 bases, J lost 9 bases, and 2 bases stayed unmatched. Germline V gene sequence: CDR1 SNHLY, CDR2 FYNNEI. The CDR3 loop spans 12 amino acids. The CDR3 spells CASRDRGTEQFF. The CDR3 region has the DNA TGTGCCAGCAGGGACAGGGGGACTGAGCAGTTCTTC. The variable domain in full, completed from reference TRBV2 and TRBJ2-1, reads EPEVTQTPSHQVTQMGQEVILRCVPISNHLYFYWYRQILGQKVEFLVSFYNNEISEKSEIFDDQFSVERPDGSNFTLKIRSTKLEDSAMYFCASRDRGTEQFFGPGTRLTVL.

The chain combines TRBV15 with TRBJ1-3, with TRBD1 as a possible D gene (5 bases). The CDR3 runs 16 residues. Trimming shortened V by 0 bases and J by 1 base, and 10 bases separated the two germline ends. Germline V lookup: CDR1 LNHNV, CDR2 YYDKDF (reference sequence). Here the CDR3 reads CATSRDRGGSGNTIYF. The CDR3 nucleotides read TGTGCCACCAGCAGAGATCGGGGCGGATCTGGAAACACCATATATTTT.

The chain links TRBV28 to TRBJ2-5, with D tentatively TRBD1 (6 bases). V was shortened by 4 bases and J by 2 bases, with 17 bases between the two germline ends. CDR1 and CDR2 from the germline V gene are MDHEN and SYDVKM. This CDR3 is built from 16 residues. The CDR3 is CASSSRAGTTQETQYF. CDR3 nucleotides: TGTGCCAGCAGTTCCCGAGCCGGGACAACTCAAGAGACCCAGTACTTC.

The rearrangement joins TRBV7-9 to TRBJ1-1; 7 nucleotides line up with TRBD1. The V gene end was trimmed by 7 bases and the J gene end by 5 bases; junction bases not matched to a gene: 13. Germline loops: CDR1 SEHNR, CDR2 FQNEAQ (reference sequence). CDR3 length equals 15 residues. CDR3 DNA sequence: TGTGCCAGCACCTACACCGACAGGGCGGATACTGAAGCTTTCTTT. Protein: CASTYTDRADTEAFF.

The chain is built from TRBV3-1 (or the pseudogene TRBV3-2) and TRBJ1-1; possibly TRBD1 for D (5 bases). The CDR3 has 14 residues. CDR1 and CDR2 from the germline V gene are LGHDT and YNNKEL (reference sequence). V lost 1 base to trimming and J lost 7 bases, with 13 bases between them. DNA of the CDR3: TGTGCCAGCAGCCAAGGGATAAGGGGTGGTGAAGCTTTCTTT. Its protein product is CASSQGIRGGEAFF.

The rearrangement links TRBV27 to TRBJ2-7, with 10 bases aligning to TRBD1. Trimming took 5 bases from V and 3 from J; bases not matched to a gene: 19. Per germline, CDR1 MNHEY and CDR2 SMNVEV (reference sequence). There are 19 residues in the CDR3. Here the CDR3 reads CASSDTSGTGVSSYYEQYF. The CDR3 bases are TGTGCCAGCAGTGACACCTCCGGGACAGGGGTTTCCTCCTACTACGAGCAGTACTTC.

The chain is built from TRBV10-3 and TRBJ2-7; the match to TRBD2 covers 14 bases. The CDR3 consists of 16 residues. V dropped 0 bases and J dropped 3; count of bases not matched to a gene: 1. Germline V gene data show CDR1 as ENHRY and CDR2 as SYGVKD. For the CDR3, the DNA is TGTGCCATCAGTGAGTCCGGACTAGCGGGGGGCTACGAGCAGTACTTC. Residues: CAISESGLAGGYEQYF.

This chain joins TRBV6-2 or TRBV6-3 and TRBJ1-1; D call uncertain. CDR3 length equals 16 residues. Germline V gene sequence: CDR1 MNHEY, CDR2 SVGEGT. V gave up 5 bases and J gave up 5 bases, with 21 bases separating them. CDR3 sequence: CASSTPGLLTGTEAFF. Here the CDR3 DNA reads TGTGCCAGCAGTACCCCGGGCCTTCTAACGGGGACTGAAGCTTTCTTT.

The chain joins TRBV5-8 to TRBJ2-5; TRBD2 aligns across 13 bases. This CDR3 comprises 15 residues. The ends lost 3 bases at V and 7 bases at J; junction bases unmatched: 6. The V gene's germline CDR1 is SGHTS and CDR2 YDEGEE. The CDR3 DNA reads TGTGCCAGCAGCTCTCAACGACTAGCGGGGGGGACCCAGTACTTC. It translates to CASSSQRLAGGTQYF.

The V and J genes are TRBV12-5 and TRBJ1-6; 8 bases agree with TRBD1. Germline-derived CDR1 and CDR2 are LGHNT and FRNRAP. The CDR3 runs 15 residues. V dropped 0 bases and J dropped 9; count of bases not matched to a gene: 4. As DNA, the CDR3 is TGTGCTAGTGGTTTGGTAGCCAGGGGGCTTTCACCCCTCCACTTT. Encoded protein: CASGLVARGLSPLHF. The full variable domain, completed using reference TRBV12-5 and TRBJ1-6, is DARVTQTPRHKVTEMGQEVTMRCQPILGHNTVFWYRQTMMQGLELLAYFRNRAPLDDSGMPKDRFSAEMPDATLATLKIQPSEPRDSAVYFCASGLVARGLSPLHFGNGTRLTVT.

The J gene is TRBJ1-1, the V gene TRBV7-9; the match to TRBD1 covers 10 bases. CDR3 size: 14 residues. V gave up 4 bases and J gave up 5 bases; unmatched junction bases: 4. Germline assignment: CDR1 SEHNR and CDR2 FQNEAQ (reference sequence). The CDR3 is CASSSTGGKTEAFF. CDR3 bases: TGTGCCAGCAGCTCGACAGGGGGCAAGACTGAAGCTTTCTTT.

The chain links TRBV7-8 to TRBJ2-7; 11 nucleotides align to TRBD2. Germline lookup yields CDR1 SGHVS and CDR2 FQNEAQ. Trimming removed 6 bases from V and 0 bases from J; junction bases left unmatched: 7. This CDR3 region has 16 residues. The chain's CDR3 is CASRELAGAVSYEQYF. The CDR3 coding sequence is TGTGCCAGCAGGGAACTAGCGGGGGCCGTCTCCTACGAGCAGTACTTC.

This rearrangement joins TRBV28 to TRBJ1-2; the D gene is possibly TRBD1 (6 bases). This CDR3 has 16 amino acids. Germline-derived CDR1 and CDR2 are MDHEN and SYDVKM. V lost 5 bases to trimming and J lost 4 bases, with 20 bases between them. This CDR3 reads CASSAAGDTSGYGYTF. CDR3 bases: TGTGCCAGCAGTGCTGCTGGGGACACCTCGGGCTATGGCTACACCTTC.

This chain uses TRBV6-2 or TRBV6-3 with TRBJ1-1; tentatively, D is TRBD1 (5 bases). Trimming cost V 4 bases and J 4 bases, with 22 bases left between them. The CDR3 contains 17 residues. Germline V gene data show CDR1 as MNHEY and CDR2 as SVGEGT. DNA of the CDR3: TGTGCCAGCAGTTTATCGCGTTCGAGGGGTTGGAGCACTGAAGCTTTCTTT. Translating gives CASSLSRSRGWSTEAFF.

The genes are TRBV10-3 and TRBJ1-5; D not certain. Germline-derived CDR1 and CDR2 are ENHRY and SYGVKD. This CDR3 region has 13 residues. V lost 4 bases and J lost 5, with 9 bases in between. CDR3 in amino acids: CAISGANDQPQHF. In nucleotides, the CDR3 is TGTGCCATCAGTGGGGCTAACGATCAGCCCCAGCATTTT.